These 14 T cell receptor beta chains originate from one sample sequenced in a study of blood T cell repertoires in COVID-19. Data came from immunoSEQ multiplex PCR; TCRdb stores just in-frame clones and leaves some out. The data contain 250,000 or so clones, 85% to 90% of them singletons. What was sequenced was peripheral blood. The origin of the receptors is a woman aged 40 to 50 who had recovered from COVID-19.

This rearrangement joins TRBV7-9 to TRBJ1-2, with unresolved D. Germline V CDR1 and CDR2: SEHNR, FQNEAQ (reference sequence). The V gene lost 3 bases and the J gene lost 6 bases, with 8 bases spanning the gap. CDR3 length: 12 residues. The CDR3 DNA reads TGTGCCAGCAGCTTCACATATCATGGCTACACCTTC. Translation gives CASSFTYHGYTF. Full variable domain (rest looked up from reference TRBV7-9 and TRBJ1-2): DTGVSQNPRHKITKRGQNVTFRCDPISEHNRLYWYRQTLGQGPEFLTYFQNEAQLEKSRLLSDRFSAERPKGSFSTLEIQRTEQGDSAMYLCASSFTYHGYTFGSGTRLTVV.

This clone was detected only a few times. The chain carries TRBV2 and TRBJ1-3; D gene unclear. CDR1 and CDR2 from the germline V gene are SNHLY and FYNNEI. Trimming left V 3 bases short and J 0 bases short, with 12 bases between. The CDR3 runs 16 residues. CDR3 region: CASSETPRGSGNTIYF. CDR3 coding DNA: TGTGCCAGCAGTGAGACTCCCCGGGGCTCTGGAAACACCATATATTTT.

The J gene is TRBJ1-5, the V gene TRBV6-5; D gene ambiguous. The germline gives CDR1 MNHEY, CDR2 SVGAGI. The CDR3 is made up of 12 amino acids. Trimming stripped 2 bases from V and 7 bases from J, with 6 bases between. The CDR3 spells CASSYVRQPQHF. In nucleotides, the CDR3 is TGTGCCAGCAGTTACGTCCGGCAGCCCCAGCATTTT.

The rearrangement links TRBV19 to TRBJ1-6; D remains ambiguous. The V end lost 4 bases, the J end lost 0 bases, and 7 bases lay between the germline ends. Germline CDR1 reads LNHDA; CDR2 reads SQIVND (reference sequence). The CDR3 loop spans 15 amino acids. The CDR3 loop reads CASSTEDSYNSPLHF. In nucleotides, the CDR3 is TGTGCCAGTAGTACGGAGGACTCCTATAATTCACCCCTCCACTTT. Looking up the rest from reference TRBV19 and TRBJ1-6 gives the full variable domain: DGGITQSPKYLFRKEGQNVTLSCEQNLNHDAMYWYRQDPGQGLRLIYYSQIVNDFQKGDIAEGYSVSREKKESFPLTVTSAQKNPTAFYLCASSTEDSYNSPLHFGNGTRLTVT.

The CDR3 coding sequence is TGTGCCAGCAGGGGGCGCGAGGTTGGCTACACCTTC. It specifies CASRGREVGYTF. V gene TRBV12-3 or TRBV12-4 combines with J gene TRBJ1-2; weak D call: TRBD1 (5 bases). This CDR3 is built from 12 residues. The ends were cut back, 6 bases at V and 7 bases at J, with 12 bases in the middle.

J is TRBJ1-5 and V is TRBV3-1 (or the pseudogene TRBV3-2); D might be TRBD1 (5 bases). Trimming removed 0 bases from V and 9 bases from J, with 12 bases in between. In germline, CDR1 is LGHDT, CDR2 YNNKEL (reference sequence). This CDR3 has 14 amino acids. The CDR3 sequence is CASSQDQGAGPQHF. In DNA, the CDR3 is TGTGCCAGCAGCCAAGATCAGGGTGCTGGGCCCCAGCATTTT.

This chain links TRBV28 with TRBJ1-5, with D unclear. The germline CDR1 and CDR2 sequences are MDHEN and SYDVKM. V gave up 2 bases and J gave up 3 bases, with 11 bases separating them. This CDR3 is 15 amino acids long. The chain's CDR3 is CASSLVTNPNQPQHF. The CDR3 DNA is TGTGCCAGCAGTTTAGTCACAAACCCCAATCAGCCCCAGCATTTT.

This sequence joins TRBV30 and TRBJ2-7; 10 positions agree with TRBD2. This CDR3 has 14 amino acids. Germline lookup yields CDR1 GTSNPN and CDR2 SVGIG (reference sequence). V trimming: 5 bases; J trimming: 7 bases; junction bases outside the gene matches: 11. The CDR3 region has the DNA TGTGCCTGGGGGGTGAGTAGCGGGAGGTGTGAGCAGTACGTC. Amino acid sequence: CAWGVSSGRCEQYV.

The rearrangement joins TRBV14 to TRBJ1-2; 11 nucleotides align to TRBD1. V shed 4 bases, J shed 1 base, and the junction held 5 bases outside the gene matches. Per the germline V gene, CDR1 is SGHDN and CDR2 is FVKESK. The CDR3 covers 16 residues. The CDR3 loop is CASSLLGTGGNYGYTF. CDR3 in DNA: TGTGCCAGCAGCCTGCTGGGGACAGGGGGTAACTATGGCTACACCTTC. Full variable domain (outside the CDR3, taken from reference TRBV14 and TRBJ1-2): EAGVTQFPSHSVIEKGQTVTLRCDPISGHDNLYWYRRVMGKEIKFLLHFVKESKQDESGMPNNRFLAERTGGTYSTLKVQPAELEDSGVYFCASSLLGTGGNYGYTFGSGTRLTVV.

The chain employs TRBV7-2 and TRBJ1-1; 10 nucleotides match TRBD1. V shed 1 base and J 7 bases; nucleotides not matched to a gene: 0. Germline V lookup: CDR1 SGHTA, CDR2 FQGNSA. This CDR3 comprises 13 residues. As DNA, the CDR3 is TGTGCCAGCAGCTTAGGGACAGGGGGTGAAGCTTTCTTT. This translates into CASSLGTGGEAFF.

The rearrangement links TRBV4-3 to TRBJ2-1, with D possibly TRBD2 on 6 matching bases. Germline V gene data show CDR1 as LGHNA and CDR2 as YSLEER. The CDR3 length is 15 residues. V was cut by 0 bases and J by 0 bases, with 6 bases left in between. The chain's CDR3 is CASSQDSGSYNEQFF. The CDR3, as DNA: TGCGCCAGCAGCCAAGATAGCGGCTCCTACAATGAGCAGTTCTTC.

This chain links TRBV5-4 with TRBJ2-1; 8 nucleotides agree with TRBD1. Germline-derived CDR1 and CDR2 are SGHNT and YYREEE (reference sequence). Trimming at V came to 0 bases and at J to 2 bases, leaving 4 bases not matched to a gene. The CDR3 runs 16 residues. The CDR3 region is CASSLVDRGTYNEQFF. The CDR3 DNA reads TGTGCCAGCAGCTTGGTCGACAGGGGAACCTACAATGAGCAGTTCTTC.

The V gene is TRBV7-9, the J gene TRBJ1-2; D is unclear. V was trimmed by 0 bases and J by 9 bases, leaving 14 bases between them. Germline V gene sequence: CDR1 SEHNR, CDR2 FQNEAQ (reference sequence). The CDR3 sequence is 14 residues long. CDR3 sequence (DNA): TGTGCCAGCAGCTTAGCGGGCCTTAATAGTCGCTACACCTTC. Translated, it gives CASSLAGLNSRYTF.

This clone was picked up one time. The chain combines TRBV19 with TRBJ1-2, with 7 bases aligning to TRBD1. The V gene end was trimmed by 5 bases and the J gene end by 4 bases; junction bases not matched to a gene: 7. The CDR3 loop spans 14 amino acids. Germline CDR1 and CDR2: LNHDA and SQIVND (reference sequence). CDR3 DNA sequence: TGTGCCAGTAGTTTGAGCCGGGACAGCTATGGCTACACCTTC. It translates to CASSLSRDSYGYTF.